Here is one T cell receptor (beta chain) with its context. The sample contains more than one DNA sequence encoding this CDR3. V was pared by 8 bases and J by 3 bases, with 23 bases between. CDR1 and CDR2 from the germline V gene are SGHTS and YDEGEE. CDR3 length: 16 residues. The data belong to a study of blood T cell repertoires in COVID-19. Source study methods: Nucleated cell number was recorded as an estimate derived from reference gene primer amplification. Sequencing used immunoSEQ multiplex PCR; TCRdb keeps in-frame clones, though not all of them. V and J calls and clone size are copied from that table; D and trimming were computed from the DNA. The sample carries roughly 84,000 clones, around 75% recorded once.

The sequenced sample was peripheral blood. The TCR sequence derives from a woman aged 45-65 years with acute or convalescent COVID-19. V and J are TRBV5-8 and TRBJ1-2; no firm D call. The chain's CDR3 is CASSRAWEVQDYGYTF. As DNA, the CDR3 is TGTGCCAGTAGCCGGGCCTGGGAGGTCCAGGACTATGGCTACACCTTC.